This T cell receptor beta chain was sequenced for a study of early T cells in non-severe SARS-CoV-2 infection. Study summary: Bulk RNA from unsorted whole blood was sequenced; chains were unpaired. Points from the study as a whole: The study's VDJdb matching favored anti-spike CD8 responses and missed private and CD4 specificities.

This clonotype was seen many times. Its antigen remains unidentified. Unique molecular identifiers (one per individual cDNA molecule) were attached. Via MiXCR, TCRdb re-called the 5' RACE reads, giving one row per CDR3 protein. The repertoire holds fewer than 65,000 distinct CDR3 sequences, around 8.6% seen once, with about 3.8% in the top ten. The ends were cut back, 1 base at V and 9 bases at J, with 16 bases in the middle. The CDR3 is made up of 15 amino acids. The germline gives CDR1 SGHTA, CDR2 FQGNSA. The TCR sequence derives from an adult who was a healthcare worker with PCR-confirmed SARS-CoV-2 infection or an uninfected control (not recorded which). The chain employs TRBV7-2 and TRBJ2-1, with D uncertain. The material was whole blood, obtained at baseline. CDR3 loop: CASSLDGHPVSEQFF. In DNA, the CDR3 is TGTGCCAGCAGCTTAGATGGCCACCCAGTCAGTGAGCAGTTCTTC.